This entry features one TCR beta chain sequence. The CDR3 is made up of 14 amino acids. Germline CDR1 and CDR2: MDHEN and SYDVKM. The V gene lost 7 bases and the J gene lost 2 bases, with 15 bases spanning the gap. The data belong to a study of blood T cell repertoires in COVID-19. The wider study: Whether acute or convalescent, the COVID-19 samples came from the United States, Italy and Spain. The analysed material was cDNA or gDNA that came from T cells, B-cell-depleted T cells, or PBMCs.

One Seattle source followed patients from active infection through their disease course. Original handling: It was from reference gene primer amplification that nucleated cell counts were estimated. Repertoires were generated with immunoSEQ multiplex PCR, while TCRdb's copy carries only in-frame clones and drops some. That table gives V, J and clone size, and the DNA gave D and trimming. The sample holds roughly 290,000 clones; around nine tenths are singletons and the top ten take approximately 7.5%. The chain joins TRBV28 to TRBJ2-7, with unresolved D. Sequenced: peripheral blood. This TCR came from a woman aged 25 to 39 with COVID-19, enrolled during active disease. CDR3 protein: CASTPNSLPYEQYF. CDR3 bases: TGTGCCAGCACCCCGAACAGTCTCCCCTACGAGCAGTACTTC.